This T cell receptor beta chain was profiled in a study of early T cells in non-severe SARS-CoV-2 infection. Study summary: Chains were not paired, and sequencing was done on bulk RNA from unsorted whole blood.

This clonotype turned up a few times. The target antigen is unknown. Study-level results: Matches to VDJdb favored anti-spike CD8 responses and missed private and CD4 specificities.

J gave up 6 bases and V 4 bases, and 8 bases lay outside the gene matches. CDR1 and CDR2 (germline): SGHRS, YFSETQ. CDR3 length: 16 amino acids. Unique molecular identifiers tagged individual cDNA molecules. TCRdb called the 5' RACE reads again in MiXCR, with one record for every CDR3 protein. The table records about 28,000 distinct CDR3 sequences, approximately 5.1% of them present only once. The sequenced sample consisted of whole blood. This receptor was taken from an adult who was a healthcare worker with PCR-confirmed SARS-CoV-2 infection or an uninfected control (not recorded which). The chain links TRBV5-1 to TRBJ1-4; 11 nucleotides match TRBD1. The CDR3 loop reads CASSPSEGQGDEKLFF. The CDR3 bases are TGCGCCAGCAGCCCCTCTGAGGGACAGGGGGATGAAAAACTGTTTTTT.